This T cell receptor beta chain was profiled in a study of regulatory T cells in long-lasting Graves disease. Study observations and caveats: Favored gene segments in persistent disease were TRBV28, TRBJ1-2 and TRBJ2-5.

This clonotype was seen ten or more times. Its target is not known. Trimming cost V 5 bases and J 6 bases, with 8 bases left between them. CDR3 length equals 10 residues. Germline CDR1 and CDR2: DFQATT and SNEGSKA (reference sequence). Stated time point: newly diagnosed GD, antithyroid drugs for less than 3 months. TCR sequences were obtained from RNA taken from PBMCs. TCR beta libraries were built with iRepertoire HTBI primers and Arm-PCR of CDR3 regions. From the multiplex PCR reads, TCRdb called clonotypes with MiXCR, one entry per CDR3 protein. This sample has 350,000 to 550,000 distinct CDR3 sequences, with around 15% found just once. The data also belong to a second study, concerning T cells in Graves' hyperthyroidism and ophthalmopathy. This second report adds: Patients aged 18 to 65 had newly diagnosed hyperthyroidism that had lasted under 2 months. Used for diagnoses were clinical symptoms, serum thyroxine and TRAb, thyroid ultrasound and orbital computed tomography.

The sequence derives from a woman under 30 with Graves disease. This chain connects TRBV20-1 to TRBJ2-7; D is ambiguous. Sequencing was performed on peripheral blood mononuclear cells (PBMCs), taken at new diagnosis, from a patient treated with antithyroid drugs. Written as DNA, the CDR3 is TGCAGTGCTGCCCCCCGCGAGCAGTACTTC. Residues: CSAAPREQYF.